This entry lists 4 T cell receptor beta chains sequenced from one sample in a study of high-grade serous ovarian cancer treatment subgroups. Tumor tissue was taken before any definitive surgery or chemotherapy was given. Repertoires were generated with immunoSEQ multiplex PCR, while TCRdb's copy carries only in-frame clones and drops some. The sample lists approximately 3,500 clones, over 65% occurring once. Sequenced input: tumor tissue. These receptors were taken from a human donor with high-grade serous ovarian cancer.

This clone was counted a single time. This same CDR3 is encoded by further DNA sequences in the sample. The rearrangement joins TRBV29-1 to TRBJ2-5; 8 nucleotides agree with TRBD1. V lost 4 bases, J lost 3 bases, and 1 base stayed unmatched. The CDR3 covers 12 residues. Per germline, CDR1 SQVTM and CDR2 ANQGSEA. CDR3 DNA sequence: TGCAGCGTTGCGACAGGGGAAGAGACCCAGTACTTC. This gives the protein CSVATGEETQYF.

CDR3 bases: TGTGCCAGCAGCCCGAAACCGGGACTCAAAGGGGCGTATTACAATGAGCAGTTCTTC. Amino acids: CASSPKPGLKGAYYNEQFF. The rearrangement uses TRBV5-4 and TRBJ2-1; D is possibly TRBD2 (6 bases). Trimming stripped 4 bases from V and 4 bases from J, with 27 bases between. Germline V gene data show CDR1 as SGHNT and CDR2 as YYREEE (reference sequence). The CDR3 runs to 19 residues.

The chain recombines TRBV7-5 with TRBJ1-2; TRBD1 is the table's D call and was not checked against the DNA. TRBV7-5 is listed as a pseudogene. The length of the CDR3 is 15 residues. In DNA, the CDR3 is TGTGCCAGCAGCTTTCTAACAGGGAATAACTATGGCTACACCTTC. Translated, it gives CASSFLTGNNYGYTF.

This clone was counted once. This chain connects TRBV19 to TRBJ1-4, with D tentatively TRBD1 (6 bases). The CDR3 has 14 residues. Trimming pared 3 bases from V and 8 bases from J, leaving 13 bases between. The germline CDR1 and CDR2 sequences are LNHDA and SQIVND (reference sequence). The CDR3 loop reads CASSMTGFGEKLFF. The CDR3 DNA follows: TGTGCCAGTAGTATGACAGGATTTGGAGAAAAACTGTTTTTT.